This is a list of T cell receptor beta chains from one sample in a study of T cells after yellow fever vaccination. TCRdb called the 5' RACE reads again in MiXCR, with one record for every CDR3 protein. The table records about 350,000 distinct CDR3 sequences, approximately 10% of them present only once. Sequencing used PBMCs, obtained on the day of the first yellow fever vaccination. The source is a man between 18 and 29 years old who received the YFV17D yellow fever vaccine. The conserved cysteine and the conserved F or W are not part of the CDR3 here. Clone size is given for some rows only: seen once, a few or many times, or a class if the clone is expanded.

many TRBJ2-3 TRBV5-5 ASSSQGDTQY
- TRBJ2-1 TRBV7-9 ASSLGESSGEQF
- TRBJ1-4 TRBV27 ASRNLNEKLF
many TRBJ2-7 TRBV29-1 SVEEENNPYEQY
many TRBJ1-1 TRBV12-3/TRBV12-4 ASSFEGRITEAF
- TRBJ2-5 TRBV20-1 SARGQGHQETQY
few TRBJ1-3 TRBV7-2 ASSLVYGPGNTIY
many TRBJ1-2 TRBV5-1 ASSFGTGNYGYT
- TRBJ2-1 TRBV4-3 ASSLRLGTGEVEQF
- TRBJ2-5 TRBV12-3/TRBV12-4 ASSTLQETQY
few TRBJ2-1 TRBV7-2 ASSTDRGPWNEQF
- TRBJ2-3 TRBV7-6 ASRPDQGLAIGADTQY
- TRBJ1-6 TRBV20-1 SAMPASSYNSPLH
few TRBJ2-3 TRBV12-3/TRBV12-4 ASSRGGNTDTQY
- TRBJ1-1 TRBV6-6 ASSHGKTEAF
- TRBJ2-2 TRBV7-3 ASSPQGSGTGELF
few TRBJ2-2 TRBV24-1 ATSDYREDTGELF